The 28 T cell receptor beta chains below were found in one sample sequenced in a study of graft-versus-host responses after intestinal transplantation (dated by TCRdb to the early 2020s). No antigen is known for these receptors. The library was produced with the immunoSEQ multiplex PCR assay. TCRdb limited this immuneACCESS table to in-frame rearrangements with V and J called. A share of clones is missing; checked studies link under half to unresolved V genes, and the rest is unexplained. The sample records 35,000 to 50,000 clones, 93% of which are singletons. About 19% of the sample is taken by the ten largest. In the paper's terms, the time point label means: cells obtained before transplantation from donor or recipient. Here the sequenced sample was unstimulated CD8+ T cells sorted from spleen or lymph node cells, taken before transplant. The receptors stem from a human donor who was the organ donor for an intestinal transplant.

The CDR3 DNA reads TGTGCCAGCTCACCACCGAGGGGGGATTGGAGGGACAATCAGCCCCAGCATTTT. Its protein product is CASSPPRGDWRDNQPQHF. This sequence joins TRBV18 and TRBJ1-5; possibly TRBD1 for D (6 bases). The length of the CDR3 is 18 residues. Germline V gives CDR1 KGHSH, CDR2 LQKENI. Trimming removed 0 bases at V and 3 bases at J, with 18 bases between.

The chain is built from TRBV5-4 and TRBJ2-3; 10 bases are a match to TRBD2. Losses at the gene ends were 5 bases for V and 0 bases for J; bases not matched to a gene: 6. Per germline, CDR1 SGHNT and CDR2 YYREEE (reference sequence). The CDR3 spans 16 residues. The CDR3 coding sequence is TGTGCCAGCAGGGGTACTAGCGGGGCTAGCACAGATACGCAGTATTTT. Encoded protein: CASRGTSGASTDTQYF.

The J gene is TRBJ2-7, the V gene TRBV4-1, with 7 bases identical to TRBD1. The CDR3 is made up of 15 amino acids. The V and J ends lost 5 bases and 0 bases, in that order; junction bases with no gene match: 7. Germline loops: CDR1 MGHRA, CDR2 YSYEKL. CDR3 sequence reads: CASSEPGQYSYEQYF. The DNA of the CDR3 is TGCGCCAGCAGCGAACCGGGACAGTACTCCTACGAGCAGTACTTC.

The chain links TRBV18 to TRBJ2-7; 7 positions match TRBD2. V shed 4 bases, J shed 4 bases, and the junction held 7 bases outside the gene matches. The V gene's germline CDR1 is KGHSH and CDR2 LQKENI. The CDR3 is 14 residues long. The CDR3 coding sequence is TGTGCCAGCTCACTAAGCGTACTAGCGTACGAGCAGTACTTC. It codes for CASSLSVLAYEQYF.

This clone was seen more than once but under ten times. V is TRBV28 and J is TRBJ2-1; D call uncertain. The CDR3 length is 16 residues. Germline-derived CDR1 and CDR2 are MDHEN and SYDVKM. V gave up 2 bases and J gave up 2 bases, with 13 bases separating them. The CDR3 bases are TGTGCCAGCAGTTTAGCGACCAACATCGCCTACAATGAGCAGTTCTTC. Amino acids: CASSLATNIAYNEQFF.

CDR3: CASSPPWVAQDTDTQYF. CDR3 nucleotide sequence: TGTGCCAGCAGTCCGCCCTGGGTGGCACAGGACACAGATACGCAGTATTTT. The genes are TRBV28 and TRBJ2-3; D is possibly TRBD1 (5 bases). Germline values: CDR1 MDHEN, CDR2 SYDVKM. V was clipped by 5 bases and J by 2 bases, with 20 bases between them. There are 17 residues in the CDR3.

This chain links TRBV6-6 with TRBJ1-5; 8 bases are a match to TRBD1. The CDR3 covers 13 residues. Germline V gene lookup returns CDR1 MNHNY and CDR2 SVGAGI (reference sequence). With 7 bases clipped from V and 4 bases from J, the junction kept 3 bases outside the gene matches. Written as DNA, the CDR3 is TGTGCCAGCACCCAGGGGGCTAATCAGCCCCAGCATTTT. This sequence encodes CASTQGANQPQHF.

The chain joins TRBV9 to TRBJ2-2; TRBD2 matches at 10 bases. The CDR3 spans 17 residues. J was trimmed by 5 bases and V by 2 bases; bases with no gene match: 9. The germline gives CDR1 SGDLS, CDR2 YYNGEE. CDR3 DNA sequence: TGTGCCAGCAGCGTGCAGCGGGAGGGCCCTATTACCGGGGAGCTGTTTTTT. Residues: CASSVQREGPITGELFF.

On this clone: One junction end does not reproduce the germline sequence, and a read error may be involved. This chain links TRBV5-1 with TRBJ2-6; 8 bases match TRBD1. The CDR3 extends over 17 amino acids. Germline CDR1 SGHRS, CDR2 YFSETQ. CDR3 in amino acids: CASSSRDRRPGADVLTF. Written as DNA, the CDR3 is TGCGCCAGCAGCTCCCGGGACAGGCGGCCTGGGGCCGACGTCCTGACTTTC.

The rearrangement joins TRBV27 to TRBJ2-1, with D possibly matching TRBD2 (5 bases). Germline CDR1 and CDR2: MNHEY and SMNVEV (reference sequence). The ends were cut back, 5 bases at V and 0 bases at J, with 11 bases in the middle. The CDR3 spans 15 residues. Here the CDR3 reads CASSLSESSYNEQFF. CDR3 bases: TGTGCCAGCAGTCTTAGCGAGAGCTCCTACAATGAGCAGTTCTTC.

The chain uses TRBV9 and TRBJ2-7, with 9 positions matching TRBD2. After removal of 0 bases from V and 5 bases from J, the junction contained 3 bases not matched to a gene. The CDR3 runs to 14 residues. The germline gives CDR1 SGDLS, CDR2 YYNGEE. The CDR3 DNA follows: TGTGCCAGCAGCGTAGGCGGGAGGGGAAACGAGCAGTACTTC. It translates to CASSVGGRGNEQYF.

This chain joins TRBV4-3 and TRBJ2-3; 11 bases line up with TRBD2. Germline CDR1 LGHNA, CDR2 YSLEER. The CDR3 has 16 amino acids. The V and J ends lost 0 bases and 4 bases, in that order; junction bases with no gene match: 3. The DNA for the CDR3 is TGCGCCAGCAGCCAAGATACTAGCGGGAGCCCAGATACGCAGTATTTT. This encodes CASSQDTSGSPDTQYF.

The chain employs TRBV9 and TRBJ2-3, with 10 bases identical to TRBD2. Germline CDR1 and CDR2: SGDLS and YYNGEE. After removal of 0 bases from V and 1 base from J, the junction contained 5 bases not matched to a gene. The CDR3 consists of 17 residues. The chain's CDR3 is CASSVEGLAVRTDTQYF. The CDR3 region has the DNA TGTGCCAGCAGCGTAGAAGGACTAGCGGTCCGCACAGATACGCAGTATTTT.

The rearrangement joins TRBV27 to TRBJ2-2; D may be TRBD2 (6 bases). Germline V gene sequence: CDR1 MNHEY, CDR2 SMNVEV (reference sequence). The V gene lost 4 bases and the J gene lost 5 bases, with 8 bases spanning the gap. This CDR3 comprises 13 residues. The CDR3 here is CASSSSVTGELFF. Written as DNA, the CDR3 is TGTGCCAGCAGTTCTAGCGTAACCGGGGAGCTGTTTTTT.

J is TRBJ2-3 and V is TRBV28, with D possibly being TRBD1 or TRBD2 (5 bases each). The CDR3 length is 13 residues. Germline V gene data show CDR1 as MDHEN and CDR2 as SYDVKM. V gave up 7 bases and J gave up 3 bases, with 11 bases separating them. The CDR3 bases are TGTGCCAGCACCCTAGGGGAGACAGATACGCAGTATTTT. It specifies CASTLGETDTQYF.

In its sample, this clone was seen once. CDR3 in amino acids: CASSLTGNTGELFF. CDR3 nucleotide sequence: TGTGCCAGCAGCTTAACAGGGAACACCGGGGAGCTGTTTTTT. The chain carries TRBV7-3 and TRBJ2-2; unclear D gene. V was cut by 0 bases and J by 1 base, with 3 bases left in between. CDR1 and CDR2 (germline): SGHTA, FQGTGA. The CDR3 contains 14 residues.

V gene TRBV18 combines with J gene TRBJ2-1; D gene unclear. CDR3 length equals 14 residues. V gave up 7 bases and J gave up 0 bases, with 10 bases separating them. Germline V lookup: CDR1 KGHSH, CDR2 LQKENI. DNA for the CDR3: TGTGCCAGCTTACCCCCGAGCTCCTACAATGAGCAGTTCTTC. It encodes CASLPPSSYNEQFF.

The chain combines TRBV30 with TRBJ1-4; weak D call: TRBD1 (5 bases). CDR3 size: 12 residues. With 5 bases removed from V and 7 bases from J, the gap between germline ends came to 11 bases. Germline CDR1 is GTSNPN and CDR2 is SVGIG (reference sequence). CDR3 in amino acids: CAWSWGGEKLFF. The DNA for the CDR3 is TGTGCCTGGTCTTGGGGGGGTGAAAAACTGTTTTTT.

This chain links TRBV7-2 with TRBJ2-1; 7 bases fit TRBD2. V trimming: 5 bases; J trimming: 9 bases; junction bases outside the gene matches: 7. The CDR3 totals 13 residues. Germline V gene sequence: CDR1 SGHTA, CDR2 FQGNSA. The CDR3 DNA reads TGTGCCAGCAGCATGGGGGGGGTCAGTGAGCAGTTCTTC. Residues: CASSMGGVSEQFF.

The chain carries TRBV4-3 and TRBJ2-1, with D possibly TRBD2 on 6 matching bases. CDR3 length equals 18 residues. Trimming stripped 1 base from V and 0 bases from J, with 16 bases between. Germline V lookup: CDR1 LGHNA, CDR2 YSLEER. CDR3 region: CASSQVLSGPSSYNEQFF. The CDR3 bases are TGCGCCAGCAGCCAAGTTCTCAGCGGGCCGAGCTCCTACAATGAGCAGTTCTTC.

The genes are TRBV27 and TRBJ2-3; 8 bases line up with TRBD2. Germline CDR1 reads MNHEY; CDR2 reads SMNVEV (reference sequence). This CDR3 comprises 15 residues. V shed 5 bases and J 2 bases; nucleotides not matched to a gene: 6. This chain's CDR3 is CASSPSGGSTDTQYF. CDR3 DNA sequence: TGTGCCAGCAGTCCAAGCGGGGGTTCCACAGATACGCAGTATTTT.

The J gene is TRBJ2-7, the V gene TRBV7-9; perhaps TRBD2 as D (6 bases). There are 13 residues in the CDR3. Germline CDR1 reads SEHNR; CDR2 reads FQNEAQ (reference sequence). V lost 5 bases to trimming and J lost 2 bases, with 10 bases between them. The CDR3 DNA follows: TGTGCCAGCAGCAATAGACTAGCCTACGAGCAGTACTTC. Its protein is CASSNRLAYEQYF.

This rearrangement joins TRBV28 to TRBJ1-5, with a possible D match to TRBD1 (6 bases). The V end lost 5 bases, the J end lost 1 base, and 9 bases lay between the germline ends. The CDR3 covers 14 residues. Germline CDR1 is MDHEN and CDR2 is SYDVKM. CDR3 sequence: CASSVGHSNQPQHF. CDR3 coding DNA: TGTGCCAGCAGTGTGGGACACAGCAATCAGCCCCAGCATTTT.

V gene TRBV19 combines with J gene TRBJ1-3; D gene uncertain. This CDR3 is 15 amino acids long. V was cut by 1 base and J by 0 bases, with 7 bases left in between. Germline CDR1 and CDR2: LNHDA and SQIVND (reference sequence). CDR3 sequence reads: CASSIGRASGNTIYF. The CDR3 nucleotides read TGTGCCAGTAGTATAGGCCGGGCCTCTGGAAACACCATATATTTT.

This chain joins TRBV6-1 and TRBJ2-3; D is unresolved. Germline CDR1 and CDR2: MNHNS and SASEGT. The CDR3 is 15 amino acids. The germline V and J ends were trimmed by 4 bases and 0 bases, with 11 bases remaining between them. For the CDR3, the DNA is TGTGCCAGCAGTGTAGGCAGCCTAAGCACAGATACGCAGTATTTT. It specifies CASSVGSLSTDTQYF.

The V and J genes are TRBV7-2 and TRBJ2-7, with D unclear. The CDR3 length is 15 residues. Germline V gives CDR1 SGHTA, CDR2 FQGNSA. The V end lost 5 bases, the J end lost 4 bases, and 18 bases lay between the germline ends. The CDR3 sequence: CASSQEQVFSYEQYF. In DNA, the CDR3 is TGTGCCAGCAGCCAGGAGCAGGTGTTCTCGTACGAGCAGTACTTC.

The V and J genes are TRBV9 and TRBJ2-2, with a weak D call TRBD2 (6 bases). The germline V gene has CDR1 SGDLS and CDR2 YYNGEE. CDR3 length: 18 amino acids. V was trimmed by 0 bases and J by 7 bases, leaving 22 bases between them. The CDR3 sequence: CASSVARAGPQRGGELFF. The CDR3 DNA reads TGTGCCAGCAGCGTAGCTCGGGCGGGACCCCAAAGAGGCGGGGAGCTGTTTTTT. Using reference TRBV9 and TRBJ2-2 for the parts outside the CDR3, the full variable domain is DSGVTQTPKHLITATGQRVTLRCSPRSGDLSVYWYQQSLDQGLQFLIQYYNGEERAKGNILERFSAQQFPDLHSELNLSSLELGDSALYFCASSVARAGPQRGGELFFGEGSRLTVL.

The rearrangement joins TRBV5-4 to TRBJ2-1, with D hard to call. Trimming cost V 2 bases and J 8 bases, with 5 bases left between them. Germline V CDR1 and CDR2: SGHNT, YYREEE (reference sequence). CDR3 length: 11 residues. CDR3 DNA: TGTGCCAGCAGCTTTGGGTATGAGCAGTTCTTC. Protein product: CASSFGYEQFF.